Shown below are 25 T cell receptor beta chains from a single sample sequenced in a study of T-cell reconstitution after alpha-beta-depleted transplantation in children. A TCRbeta library incorporating unique molecular identifiers was prepared. In TCRdb, the PCR reads were re-called with MiXCR into one record per CDR3 protein. The table includes approximately 980,000 distinct CDR3 sequences, about 31% detected once. The input for sequencing was PBMCs, mostly from graft donor cells, taken 360 days after TCRalphabeta/CD19-depleted stem cell transplant. These receptors originate from a boy under three years old who had a stem cell transplant for SCID, so the T cells may come from the graft donor.

The CDR3 DNA follows: TGTGCCAGTAGTTCGGCGGATCCGGGCTATGGCTACACCTTC. This encodes CASSSADPGYGYTF. The rearrangement joins TRBV19 to TRBJ1-2; unclear D gene. V lost 5 bases, J lost 4 bases, and 14 bases lay in between. Germline V gives CDR1 LNHDA, CDR2 SQIVND (reference sequence). This CDR3 spans 14 amino acids. The variable domain in full, completed from reference TRBV19 and TRBJ1-2, reads DGGITQSPKYLFRKEGQNVTLSCEQNLNHDAMYWYRQDPGQGLRLIYYSQIVNDFQKGDIAEGYSVSREKKESFPLTVTSAQKNPTAFYLCASSSADPGYGYTFGSGTRLTVV.

The genes are TRBV9 and TRBJ1-2; 7 nucleotides align to TRBD1. CDR1 is SGDLS, CDR2 YYNGEE, per germline. Trimming took 3 bases from V and 4 from J; bases not matched to a gene: 9. CDR3 length: 15 amino acids. In nucleotides, the CDR3 is TGTGCCAGCAGCGCCCCACCCGGGGACAGCTATGGCTACACCTTC. It codes for CASSAPPGDSYGYTF.

This clonotype has more than one count but fewer than ten. The chain has TRBV10-3 and TRBJ1-1, with 8 bases that match TRBD1. V gave up 0 bases and J gave up 5 bases; unmatched junction bases: 5. Germline V gene lookup returns CDR1 ENHRY and CDR2 SYGVKD. The CDR3 runs 15 residues. CDR3 region: CAISESDRGKTEAFF. Written as DNA, the CDR3 is TGTGCCATCAGTGAGTCTGACAGGGGAAAGACTGAAGCTTTCTTT.

This clonotype was seen ten or more times. The rearrangement uses TRBV5-5 and TRBJ2-7, with 7 positions matching TRBD1. The V gene's germline CDR1 is SGHKS and CDR2 YYEKEE (reference sequence). J gave up 2 bases and V 0 bases, and 8 bases lay outside the gene matches. The CDR3 consists of 16 residues. CDR3 protein: CASSLAGTEITYEQYF. In DNA, the CDR3 is TGTGCCAGCAGCTTGGCCGGGACAGAAATCACCTACGAGCAGTACTTC.

The chain employs TRBV5-5 and TRBJ2-1, with TRBD2 matching 12 bases. Germline trimming cut 6 bases from V and 9 bases from J; bases unmatched to any gene: 4. This CDR3 contains 13 residues. Germline V gene data show CDR1 as SGHKS and CDR2 as YYEKEE (reference sequence). The CDR3 nucleotides read TGTGCCAGCATGACTAGCGGGAGTCCTGAGCAGTTCTTC. Translation gives CASMTSGSPEQFF.

The rearrangement uses TRBV25-1 and TRBJ2-3; either TRBD1 or TRBD2 may supply D (5 bases each). Trimming shortened V by 1 base and J by 2 bases, and 13 bases separated the two germline ends. The CDR3 sequence is 16 residues long. From germline, CDR1 is MGHDK and CDR2 SYGVNS. The CDR3 sequence is CASSESRGFSTDTQYF. CDR3 DNA sequence: TGTGCCAGCAGTGAATCGAGGGGATTTTCCACAGATACGCAGTATTTT.

CDR3: CASSYGYNEQFF. DNA for the CDR3: TGTGCCAGCAGCTACGGCTACAATGAGCAGTTCTTC. V and J are TRBV7-2 and TRBJ2-1; no firm D call. The germline gives CDR1 SGHTA, CDR2 FQGNSA. V was cut by 4 bases and J by 3 bases, with 4 bases left in between. There are 12 residues in the CDR3.

The rearrangement joins TRBV12-3 or TRBV12-4 to TRBJ2-7, with D hard to call. The CDR3 has 15 residues. The V gene lost 0 bases and the J gene lost 6 bases, with 15 bases spanning the gap. CDR3 sequence reads: CASSLALGFTSEQYF. CDR3 DNA sequence: TGTGCCAGCAGTTTAGCCCTGGGTTTTACCTCCGAGCAGTACTTC.

This clonotype was seen a handful of times. CDR3 bases: TGCGCCAGCAGTTCCGGACAGGGAAAGAGTACCGGGGAGCTGTTTTTT. Amino acid sequence: CASSSGQGKSTGELFF. This sequence joins TRBV5-1 and TRBJ2-2; TRBD1 matches at 8 bases. CDR3 size: 16 residues. J was trimmed by 5 bases and V by 5 bases; bases with no gene match: 11. From germline, CDR1 is SGHRS and CDR2 YFSETQ.

The V and J genes are TRBV24-1 and TRBJ2-1; 9 bases line up with TRBD2. Per germline, CDR1 KGHDR and CDR2 SFDVKD. V lost 12 bases to trimming and J lost 6 bases; unmatched junction nucleotides: 11. The CDR3 totals 14 residues. The CDR3 spells CASGPGTSRNEQFF. The CDR3 nucleotides read TGTGCCTCCGGCCCCGGGACTAGCCGCAATGAGCAGTTCTTC.

This clonotype has ten or more counts. V gene TRBV11-2 combines with J gene TRBJ1-4, with D possibly matching TRBD1 (5 bases). The ends were cut back, 3 bases at V and 8 bases at J, with 13 bases in the middle. The length of the CDR3 is 14 residues. The germline V gene encodes CDR1 SGHAT and CDR2 FQNNGV. The CDR3 is CASSFQGKGEKLFF. As DNA, the CDR3 is TGTGCCAGCAGCTTTCAGGGCAAGGGCGAAAAACTGTTTTTT. The whole variable domain, remainder taken from reference TRBV11-2 and TRBJ1-4, is EAGVAQSPRYKIIEKRQSVAFWCNPISGHATLYWYQQILGQGPKLLIQFQNNGVVDDSQLPKDRFSAERLKGVDSTLKIQPAKLEDSAVYLCASSFQGKGEKLFFGSGTQLSVL.

This clonotype has a handful of counts. The rearrangement links TRBV7-8 to TRBJ1-1; D not resolved. V shed 3 bases and J shed 1 base, with 9 bases lying between them. CDR1 is SGHVS, CDR2 FQNEAQ, per germline. The CDR3 has 14 amino acids. The CDR3 nucleotides read TGTGCCAGCAGCTTTCGGGCCTGGAACACTGAAGCTTTCTTT. This gives the protein CASSFRAWNTEAFF.

This clonotype was observed a few times. This rearrangement joins TRBV20-1 to TRBJ2-1, with 12 nucleotides matching TRBD2. Germline V gene data show CDR1 as DFQATT and CDR2 as SNEGSKA (reference sequence). This CDR3 region has 14 residues. V was clipped by 6 bases and J by 7 bases; unmatched bases: 7. CDR3 DNA: TGCAGTGCGCGGACTAGCGGGGACCGAAATGAGCAGTTCTTC. As protein: CSARTSGDRNEQFF.

The chain joins TRBV20-1 to TRBJ1-2, with 9 bases aligning to TRBD1. The V gene end was trimmed by 3 bases and the J gene end by 6 bases; junction bases not matched to a gene: 8. Germline V lookup: CDR1 DFQATT, CDR2 SNEGSKA (reference sequence). CDR3 size: 14 residues. The DNA of the CDR3 is TGCAGTGCTAGTCTCGGGGGACAGGGCCATGGCTACACCTTC. It codes for CSASLGGQGHGYTF.

The J gene is TRBJ1-1, the V gene TRBV7-8; D possibly corresponds to TRBD1 (6 bases). Germline CDR1 SGHVS, CDR2 FQNEAQ. Trimming cost V 0 bases and J 5 bases, with 13 bases left between them. The CDR3 contains 15 residues. This CDR3 reads CASSLALQGGTEAFF. CDR3 nucleotides: TGTGCCAGCAGCTTAGCGTTACAAGGGGGGACTGAAGCTTTCTTT.

The rearrangement joins TRBV5-1 to TRBJ2-7, with 8 bases matching TRBD1. Trimming at V came to 2 bases and at J to 5 bases, leaving 6 bases not matched to a gene. Germline values: CDR1 SGHRS, CDR2 YFSETQ. The CDR3 consists of 14 residues. CDR3 region: CASSFGQGVHEQYF. The CDR3 nucleotides read TGCGCCAGCAGCTTTGGACAGGGAGTCCACGAGCAGTACTTC.

The genes are TRBV20-1 and TRBJ2-1, with D perhaps matching TRBD2 (6 bases). This CDR3 is built from 11 residues. Germline CDR1 DFQATT, CDR2 SNEGSKA (reference sequence). V was cut by 2 bases and J by 12 bases, with 11 bases left in between. The CDR3 DNA sequence: TGCAGTGCTAGACTCGGGACTCTGCAGTTCTTC. It is translated as CSARLGTLQFF.

The chain combines TRBV9 with TRBJ1-2, with 7 bases aligning to TRBD1. With 3 bases clipped from V and 4 bases from J, the junction kept 9 bases outside the gene matches. Germline CDR1 SGDLS, CDR2 YYNGEE. The CDR3 is 15 amino acids. The CDR3 bases are TGTGCCAGCAGCGGTACAGGGGCCGAACCCTATGGCTACACCTTC. Translating gives CASSGTGAEPYGYTF.

The rearrangement joins TRBV27 to TRBJ1-5; D gene uncertain. CDR1 MNHEY and CDR2 SMNVEV come from the germline V gene (reference sequence). The CDR3 sequence is 13 residues long. Trimming took off 2 bases at V and 6 bases at J, with 8 bases between the two ends. Written as DNA, the CDR3 is TGTGCCAGCAGTTTAGGGGTACTTCAGCCCCAGCATTTT. It translates to CASSLGVLQPQHF.

V is TRBV12-3 or TRBV12-4 and J is TRBJ1-2, with a possible D match to TRBD1 (5 bases). The V end was cut by 2 bases, the J end by 2 bases, with 12 bases between. CDR3 length equals 15 residues. The CDR3 sequence: CASSLREQANYGYTF. CDR3 bases: TGTGCCAGCAGTTTAAGGGAACAGGCAAACTATGGCTACACCTTC.

The J gene is TRBJ2-1, the V gene TRBV5-6; D remains ambiguous. V was trimmed by 0 bases and J by 10 bases, leaving 20 bases between them. The CDR3 is made up of 16 amino acids. Per germline, CDR1 SGHDT and CDR2 YYEEEE. The CDR3 DNA follows: TGTGCCAGCAGCTTGGAGGGTTTTCAGATCGTCACCGAGCAGTTCTTC. Translating gives CASSLEGFQIVTEQFF.

This clonotype was seen a few times. For the CDR3, the DNA is TGTGCCAGCAGCTTACAAATACAAGGAATACTGAACACCGGGGAGCTGTTTTTT. The encoded protein is CASSLQIQGILNTGELFF. The gene calls are TRBV7-6 and TRBJ2-2; D not resolved. The germline V gene encodes CDR1 SGHVS and CDR2 FNYEAQ. This CDR3 is built from 18 residues. V lost 2 bases and J lost 1, with 17 bases in between.

This clonotype showed up just a few times. This rearrangement joins TRBV4-3 to TRBJ2-7; maybe TRBD1 (5 bases). V gave up 1 base and J gave up 3 bases, with 13 bases separating them. CDR1 is LGHNA, CDR2 YSLEER, per germline. CDR3 length: 15 amino acids. CDR3 coding DNA: TGCGCCAGCAGCCAAGCACAGGAAAACCGCTACGAGCAGTACTTC. As protein: CASSQAQENRYEQYF.

This clonotype showed up just once. The chain links TRBV12-3 or TRBV12-4 to TRBJ2-7, with 7 bases matching TRBD1. The CDR3 extends over 15 amino acids. The V segment lost 6 bases and the J segment 7 bases; nucleotides outside the gene matches: 15. DNA of the CDR3: TGTGCCAGCAGCCCGCACAGGGGCGCCCCCGGGGAGCAGTACTTC. It yields the protein CASSPHRGAPGEQYF.

This clonotype was detected a few times. The chain links TRBV6-1 to TRBJ2-3, with 7 positions matching TRBD2. Germline V lookup: CDR1 MNHNS, CDR2 SASEGT. The CDR3 totals 15 residues. The V segment lost 6 bases and the J segment 4 bases; nucleotides outside the gene matches: 10. The CDR3 DNA follows: TGTGCCAGCAGAGGACTAGTCGGGTCGCCAGATACGCAGTATTTT. It yields the protein CASRGLVGSPDTQYF.